This T cell receptor (beta chain) was found in a study of OX40 agonist ivuxolimab in advanced cancers. The wider study: Ivuxolimab doses were 0.01, 0.1, 0.3, 1.5, 3 or 10 mg/kg every 2 weeks. Patients in dose escalation had liver, melanoma, kidney or head and neck cancers.

This clone was detected once. The antigen is undetermined. Study-level results: The authors did not determine the antigen specificity of the expanded peripheral T cells. Individuals who were partial responders at 0.1-3.0 mg/kg had clonal expansion that ranked among the lowest.

Assay used: immunoSEQ multiplex PCR; TCRdb lists only in-frame clones, some missing. The table has about 48,000 clones, about 90% seen once; the top ten hold less than 60%. Germline lookup yields CDR1 MNHNS and CDR2 SASEGT. CDR3 length equals 13 residues. V gave up 0 bases and J gave up 2 bases, with 3 bases separating them. The receptor's source is an adult with an advanced solid tumor such as melanoma, head and neck, liver or kidney cancer. The gene calls are TRBV6-1 and TRBJ2-3; D ambiguous. The specimen was CD4+ or CD8+ T cells sorted from blood, collected in a trial of the OX40 agonist ivuxolimab. CDR3 DNA: TGTGCCAGCAGTGAAGCTTTCACAGATACGCAGTATTTT. As protein: CASSEAFTDTQYF.